This T cell receptor (beta chain) was found in a study of type 1 regulatory T cells. The CDR3 length is 15 residues. Germline CDR1 reads LNHDA; CDR2 reads SQIVND (reference sequence). The J segment lost 2 bases and the V segment lost 9 bases, leaving 13 bases of the junction unmatched. Via MiXCR, TCRdb re-called the reads, giving one row per CDR3 protein. This sample has approximately 100,000 distinct CDR3 sequences; 30% to 35% occur once, and the top ten carry 2% to 2.5%. The receptor was isolated from a human donor in good health. V is TRBV19 and J is TRBJ2-7; 7 bases line up with TRBD2. The specimen sequenced was CD4+ T cells, either the whole sample or a sorted fraction (not recorded which). CDR3 DNA: TGTGCCAGCAGCTCCGAGGCGGGAGTCCCCTACGAGCAGTACTTC. Its translation: CASSSEAGVPYEQYF.